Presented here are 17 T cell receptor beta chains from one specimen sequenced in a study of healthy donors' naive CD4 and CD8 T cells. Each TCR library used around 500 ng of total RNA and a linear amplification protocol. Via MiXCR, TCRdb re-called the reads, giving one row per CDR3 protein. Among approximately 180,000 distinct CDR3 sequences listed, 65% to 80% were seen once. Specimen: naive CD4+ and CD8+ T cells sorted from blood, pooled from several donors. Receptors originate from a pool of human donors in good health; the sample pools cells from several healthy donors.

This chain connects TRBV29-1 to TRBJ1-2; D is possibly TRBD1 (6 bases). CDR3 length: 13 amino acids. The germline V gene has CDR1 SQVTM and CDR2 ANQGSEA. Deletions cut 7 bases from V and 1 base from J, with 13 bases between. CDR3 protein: CSAEGGRNYGYTF. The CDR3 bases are TGCAGCGCCGAGGGGGGTCGTAACTATGGCTACACCTTC.

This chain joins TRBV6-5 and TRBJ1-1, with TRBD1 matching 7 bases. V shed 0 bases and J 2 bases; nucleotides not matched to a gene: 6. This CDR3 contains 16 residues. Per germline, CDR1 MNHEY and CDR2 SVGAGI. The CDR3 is CASSYSKGQPNTEAFF. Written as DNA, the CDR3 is TGTGCCAGCAGTTACTCCAAGGGACAGCCAAACACTGAAGCTTTCTTT.

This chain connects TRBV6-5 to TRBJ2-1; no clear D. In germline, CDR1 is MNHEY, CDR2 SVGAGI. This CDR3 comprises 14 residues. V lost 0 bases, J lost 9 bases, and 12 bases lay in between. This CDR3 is CASSYSSVGGEQFF. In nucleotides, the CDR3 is TGTGCCAGCAGTTACTCGAGCGTCGGCGGTGAGCAGTTCTTC.

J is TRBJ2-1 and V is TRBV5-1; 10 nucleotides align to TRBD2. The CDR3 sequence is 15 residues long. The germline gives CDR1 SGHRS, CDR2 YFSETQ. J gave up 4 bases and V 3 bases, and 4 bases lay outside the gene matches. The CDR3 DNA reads TGCGCCAGCAGCTCACTAGCGGGGACATACAATGAGCAGTTCTTC. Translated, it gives CASSSLAGTYNEQFF.

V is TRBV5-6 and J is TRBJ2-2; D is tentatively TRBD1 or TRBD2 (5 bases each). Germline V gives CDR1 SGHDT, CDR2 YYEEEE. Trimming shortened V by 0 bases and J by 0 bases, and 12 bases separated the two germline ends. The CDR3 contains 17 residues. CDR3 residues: CASSLERQGANTGELFF. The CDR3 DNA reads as TGTGCCAGCAGCTTGGAACGTCAGGGAGCGAACACCGGGGAGCTGTTTTTT.

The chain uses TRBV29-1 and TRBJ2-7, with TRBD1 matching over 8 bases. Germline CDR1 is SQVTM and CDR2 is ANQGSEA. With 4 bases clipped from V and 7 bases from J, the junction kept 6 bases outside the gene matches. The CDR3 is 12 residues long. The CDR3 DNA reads TGCAGCGTTGCAACAGGGGGAGGAGAGCAGTACTTC. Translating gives CSVATGGGEQYF.

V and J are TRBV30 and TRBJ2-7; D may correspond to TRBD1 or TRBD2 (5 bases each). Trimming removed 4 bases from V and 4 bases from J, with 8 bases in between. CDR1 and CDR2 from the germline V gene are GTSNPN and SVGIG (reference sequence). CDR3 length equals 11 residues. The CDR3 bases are TGTGCCTGGATGGGGGAGTACGAGCAGTACTTC. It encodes CAWMGEYEQYF.

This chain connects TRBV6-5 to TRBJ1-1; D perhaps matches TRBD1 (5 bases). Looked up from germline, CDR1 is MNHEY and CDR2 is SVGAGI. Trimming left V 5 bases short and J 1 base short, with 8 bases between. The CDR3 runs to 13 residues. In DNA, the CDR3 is TGTGCCAGCAGTACGGACACGAACACTGAAGCTTTCTTT. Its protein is CASSTDTNTEAFF.

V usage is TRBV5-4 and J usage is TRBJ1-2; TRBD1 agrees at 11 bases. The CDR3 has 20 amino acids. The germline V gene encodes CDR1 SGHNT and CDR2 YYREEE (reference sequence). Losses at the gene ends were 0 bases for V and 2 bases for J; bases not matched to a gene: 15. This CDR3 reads CASSLAMGQGVSLANYGYTF. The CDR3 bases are TGTGCCAGCAGCTTGGCGATGGGACAGGGGGTCTCCCTCGCCAACTATGGCTACACCTTC. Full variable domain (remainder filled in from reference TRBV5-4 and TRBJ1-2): ETGVTQSPTHLIKTRGQQVTLRCSSQSGHNTVSWYQQALGQGPQFIFQYYREEENGRGNFPPRFSGLQFPNYSSELNVNALELDDSALYLCASSLAMGQGVSLANYGYTFGSGTRLTVV.

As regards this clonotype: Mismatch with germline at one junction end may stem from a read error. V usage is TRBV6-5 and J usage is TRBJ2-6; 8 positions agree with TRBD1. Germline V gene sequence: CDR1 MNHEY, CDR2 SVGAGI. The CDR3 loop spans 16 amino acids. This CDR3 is CASRDRVSSGADVLTF. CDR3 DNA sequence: TGTGCCAGCAGGGACAGGGTTTCCTCAGGGGCCGACGTCCTGACTTTC.

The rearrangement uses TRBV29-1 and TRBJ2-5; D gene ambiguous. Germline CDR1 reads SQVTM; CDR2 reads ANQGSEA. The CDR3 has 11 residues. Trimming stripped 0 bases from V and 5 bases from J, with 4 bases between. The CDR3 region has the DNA TGCAGCGTTGAAGATGTCGAGACCCAGTACTTC. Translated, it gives CSVEDVETQYF.

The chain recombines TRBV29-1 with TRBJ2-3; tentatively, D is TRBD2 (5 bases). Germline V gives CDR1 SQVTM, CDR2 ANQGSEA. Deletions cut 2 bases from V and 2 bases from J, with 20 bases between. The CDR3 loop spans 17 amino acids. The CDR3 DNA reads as TGCAGCGTTGAATTCCCCCGCAGTAGAGGGCCCACAGATACGCAGTATTTT. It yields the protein CSVEFPRSRGPTDTQYF.

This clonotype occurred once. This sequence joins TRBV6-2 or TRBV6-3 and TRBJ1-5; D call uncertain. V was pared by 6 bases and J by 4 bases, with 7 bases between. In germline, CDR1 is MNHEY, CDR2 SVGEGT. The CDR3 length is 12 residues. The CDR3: CASRLGNQPQHF. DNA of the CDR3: TGTGCCAGCAGGCTGGGAAATCAGCCCCAGCATTTT.

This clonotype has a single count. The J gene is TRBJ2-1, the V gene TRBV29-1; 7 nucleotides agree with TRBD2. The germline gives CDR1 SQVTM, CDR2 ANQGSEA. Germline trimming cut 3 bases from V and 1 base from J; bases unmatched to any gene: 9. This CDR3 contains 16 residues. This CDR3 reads CSVEGGTTSSYNEQFF. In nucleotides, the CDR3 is TGCAGCGTTGAGGGTGGGACTACCTCTTCCTACAATGAGCAGTTCTTC.

CDR3 sequence reads: CASSYNRGPRTRNYGYTF. CDR3 sequence (DNA): TGTGCCAGCAGTTATAACAGGGGACCCAGGACCCGAAACTATGGCTACACCTTC. This chain links TRBV12-3 or TRBV12-4 with TRBJ1-2; TRBD1 agrees at 7 bases. This CDR3 is built from 18 residues. The V segment lost 4 bases and the J segment 2 bases; nucleotides outside the gene matches: 16.

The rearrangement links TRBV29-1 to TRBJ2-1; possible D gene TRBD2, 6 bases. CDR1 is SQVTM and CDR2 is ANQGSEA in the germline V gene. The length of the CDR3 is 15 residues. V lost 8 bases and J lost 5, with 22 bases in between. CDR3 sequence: CSSLRGLLRDNEQFF. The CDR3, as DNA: TGCAGCTCCCTGCGGGGACTCCTAAGAGACAATGAGCAGTTCTTC.

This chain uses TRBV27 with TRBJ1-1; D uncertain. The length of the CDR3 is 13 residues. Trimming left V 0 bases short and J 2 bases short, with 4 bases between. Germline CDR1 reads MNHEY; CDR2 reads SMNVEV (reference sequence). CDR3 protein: CASSLSDNTEAFF. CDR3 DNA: TGTGCCAGCAGTTTATCCGATAACACTGAAGCTTTCTTT.